This T cell receptor (beta chain) was captured by sequencing in a study of OX40 agonist ivuxolimab in advanced cancers. Study-level background: Allowance was made for prior anti-PD-1, anti-PD-L1 or anti-CTLA-4 therapy, and 40% had some.

Only in-frame clones appear in the TCRdb table, and some are missing; sequencing was by immunoSEQ multiplex PCR. The sample holds tens of thousands of clones, 70% to 90% seen once. V was trimmed by 4 bases and J by 4 bases, leaving 11 bases between them. This CDR3 is built from 13 residues. In germline, CDR1 is SGHRS, CDR2 YFSETQ. V gene TRBV5-1 combines with J gene TRBJ1-2, with a possible D match to TRBD1 (5 bases). The starting material was CD4+ or CD8+ T cells sorted from blood, obtained in a trial of the OX40 agonist ivuxolimab. This clonotype was sampled from an adult with an advanced solid tumor such as melanoma, head and neck, liver or kidney cancer. The CDR3, as DNA: TGCGCCAGCAGCCCCGGGACGGTCTATGGCTACACCTTC. Translating it yields CASSPGTVYGYTF.